This T cell receptor beta chain was captured in a study of blood T cell repertoires in COVID-19. Looking at the study overall: Material from acute and convalescent COVID-19 was sourced from the United States, Italy and Spain. The analysed material was cDNA or gDNA that came from T cells, B-cell-depleted T cells, or PBMCs.

In the original analysis: Amplification of reference gene primers provided the estimated nucleated cell counts. Measured with immunoSEQ multiplex PCR; TCRdb has only the in-frame clones, and not every one. The DNA gave D and trimming, while V, J and clone size come from that table. Of approximately 120,000 clones in the sample, 84% are singletons; the top ten hold about 7%. This CDR3 spans 12 amino acids. Germline loops: CDR1 GTSNPN, CDR2 SVGIG (reference sequence). V dropped 5 bases and J dropped 0 bases, with 7 bases sitting between them. This clone was recorded a few times. This TCR derives from a woman between 50 and 59 years old with acute or convalescent COVID-19. The sequenced sample consisted of peripheral blood. The chain has TRBV30 and TRBJ1-1; D is undetermined. CDR3 protein: CAWHQLNTEAFF. CDR3 DNA sequence: TGTGCCTGGCACCAGTTGAACACTGAAGCTTTCTTT.